This T cell receptor beta chain was recorded in a study of blood T cell repertoires in COVID-19 (dated by TCRdb to the early 2020s). For the wider study: Samples from collaborators originated in the United States, Italy and Spain and spanned both the acute and convalescent phases of COVID-19. The prospective study material was composed of cDNA or gDNA derived from T cells, B-cell-depleted T cells, or PBMCs. Subjects who had been exposed to COVID-19, were actively infected with it, or had recovered from it provided the deeply sampled blood TCRbeta repertoires that made up the dataset. The repertoires were made available in a free public database intended to serve as a resource for research on the immune response to SARS-CoV-2. The samples were drawn from the first 160 participants of the ongoing ImmuneRACE study and from 1,254 subjects provided by 6 global collaborators. The sample metadata nearly always contained a de-identified subject ID, COVID-19 status, age in years and sex. Where available, HLA class I and class II types were taken from metadata supplied by the sample provider and were not determined by assay-based typing.

Broader findings and caveats from the paper: Clinical and demographic metadata were provided uncurated, with the amount varying by source and participant.

The CDR3 spans 15 residues, from the cysteine through the phenylalanine. The kept DNA is CDR3 alone, 45 bases in frame from the first base. Trimming takes 3 bases off V and 2 bases off J; junction bases not matched to a gene: 7. CDR1 and CDR2 are drawn from the germline V gene: MGHRA, YSYEKL. Whole blood was collected in K2EDTA tubes by collaborating institutions according to the institutions' own protocols. For TCRbeta analysis, collaborators shipped samples in one of three forms: frozen whole blood, isolated PBMCs, or DNA extracted from either of those sample types. A few counts support this clone. Its specific antigen is unknown. Qualities for individual bases were not recorded, and no much larger clone is one base off. TCRbeta CDR3 regions were amplified from genomic DNA using the immunoSEQ Assay, a bias-controlled multiplex PCR. Per the original workflow: Nucleated cell counts per sample were estimated from amplification of reference gene primers within the assay. To quantify the absolute abundance of each unique TCRbeta CDR3 rearrangement, sequence reads were collapsed and filtered. Productive Simpson clonality was computed per sample as the square root of Simpson's diversity index over productive rearrangements. TCRdb took this table from immuneACCESS and kept in-frame rearrangements with V and J called. Such tables lack part of the clones; where checked against another copy, unresolved V genes explain under half of the gap, and the rest is unexplained. V and J calls and clone size are given by that table; D and trimming were obtained from the DNA. In all, the sample holds a few hundred thousand clones, and 86% of those were seen once. The ten largest clones take up 3.6% of the sample.

This chain joins TRBV4-1 to TRBJ2-7, with 7 bases matching TRBD1. The sequencing sample was made of peripheral blood. This sequence was found in a man aged 18-30 years with active or convalescent COVID-19. In nucleotide form, the sequence is TGCGCCAGCAGCCACGATGGGGACAGAGCCTACGAGCAGTACTTC. Its protein reads: CASSHDGDRAYEQYF.